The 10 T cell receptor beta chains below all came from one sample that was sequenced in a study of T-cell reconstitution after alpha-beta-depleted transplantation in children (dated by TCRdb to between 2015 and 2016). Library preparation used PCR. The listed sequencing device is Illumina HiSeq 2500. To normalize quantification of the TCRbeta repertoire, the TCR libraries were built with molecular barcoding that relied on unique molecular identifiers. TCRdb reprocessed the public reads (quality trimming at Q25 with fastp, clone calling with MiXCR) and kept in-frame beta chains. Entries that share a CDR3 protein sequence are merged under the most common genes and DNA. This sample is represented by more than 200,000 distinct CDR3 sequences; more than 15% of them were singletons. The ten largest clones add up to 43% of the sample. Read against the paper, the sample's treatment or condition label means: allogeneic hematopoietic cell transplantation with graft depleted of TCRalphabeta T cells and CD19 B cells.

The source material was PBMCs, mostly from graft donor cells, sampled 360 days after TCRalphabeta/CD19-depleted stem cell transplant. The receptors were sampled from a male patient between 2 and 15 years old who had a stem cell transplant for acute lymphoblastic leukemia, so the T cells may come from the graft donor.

The CDR3 coding sequence is TGTGCCAGCTCACCAGAGGGCCAGCCCCAGCATTTT. It specifies CASSPEGQPQHF. V usage is TRBV18 and J usage is TRBJ1-5; D is undetermined. Trimming took 2 bases from V and 7 from J, leaving 6 bases between them. The germline CDR1 and CDR2 sequences are KGHSH and LQKENI. The CDR3 length is 12 residues.

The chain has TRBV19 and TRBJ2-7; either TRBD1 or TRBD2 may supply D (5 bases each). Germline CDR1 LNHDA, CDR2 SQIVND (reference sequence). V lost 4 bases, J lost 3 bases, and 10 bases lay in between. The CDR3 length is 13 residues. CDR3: CASSRDRSYEQYF. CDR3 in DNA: TGTGCCAGTAGTAGGGACCGGAGCTACGAGCAGTACTTC. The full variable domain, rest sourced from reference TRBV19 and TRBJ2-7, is DGGITQSPKYLFRKEGQNVTLSCEQNLNHDAMYWYRQDPGQGLRLIYYSQIVNDFQKGDIAEGYSVSREKKESFPLTVTSAQKNPTAFYLCASSRDRSYEQYFGPGTRLTVT.

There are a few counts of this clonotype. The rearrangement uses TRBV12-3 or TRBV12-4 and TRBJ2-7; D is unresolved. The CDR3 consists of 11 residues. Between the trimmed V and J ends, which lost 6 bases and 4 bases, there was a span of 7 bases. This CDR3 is CASSAIYEQYF. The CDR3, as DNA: TGTGCCAGCAGCGCGATTTACGAGCAGTACTTC.

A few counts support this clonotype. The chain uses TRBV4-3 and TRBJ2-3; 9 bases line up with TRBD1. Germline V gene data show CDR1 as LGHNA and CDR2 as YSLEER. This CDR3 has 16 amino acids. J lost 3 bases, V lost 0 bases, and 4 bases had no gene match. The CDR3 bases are TGCGCCAGCAGCCAAGAGACCGGACAGGGGACAGATACGCAGTATTTT. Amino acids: CASSQETGQGTDTQYF.

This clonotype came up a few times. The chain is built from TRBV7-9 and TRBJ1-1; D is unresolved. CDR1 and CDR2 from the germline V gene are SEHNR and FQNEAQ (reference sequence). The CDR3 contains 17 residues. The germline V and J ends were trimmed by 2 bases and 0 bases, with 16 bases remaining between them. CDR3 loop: CASSLRFLGGMNTEAFF. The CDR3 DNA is TGTGCCAGCAGCTTACGTTTCCTGGGTGGGATGAACACTGAAGCTTTCTTT.

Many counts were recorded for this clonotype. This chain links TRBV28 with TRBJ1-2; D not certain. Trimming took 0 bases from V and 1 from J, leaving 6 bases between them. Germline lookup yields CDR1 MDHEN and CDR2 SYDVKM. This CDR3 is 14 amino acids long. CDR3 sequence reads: CASSLWDGNYGYTF. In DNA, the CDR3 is TGTGCCAGCAGTTTATGGGACGGTAACTATGGCTACACCTTC.

This CDR3 is CASSYRDSTDTQYF. CDR3 nucleotide sequence: TGTGCCAGCAGCTACCGGGACTCCACAGATACGCAGTATTTT. The gene calls are TRBV7-2 and TRBJ2-3; D is perhaps TRBD2 (6 bases). The germline V and J ends were trimmed by 4 bases and 2 bases, with 10 bases remaining between them. Germline V gene sequence: CDR1 SGHTA, CDR2 FQGNSA. This CDR3 comprises 14 residues.

The CDR3 nucleotides read TGTGCCAGCAGTTCTCCGGGACAGGGGTTTAATGAGCAGTTCTTC. Its translation: CASSSPGQGFNEQFF. The V and J genes are TRBV12-3 or TRBV12-4 and TRBJ2-1, with 10 bases fitting TRBD1. V trimming: 4 bases; J trimming: 7 bases; junction bases outside the gene matches: 7. This CDR3 region has 15 residues.

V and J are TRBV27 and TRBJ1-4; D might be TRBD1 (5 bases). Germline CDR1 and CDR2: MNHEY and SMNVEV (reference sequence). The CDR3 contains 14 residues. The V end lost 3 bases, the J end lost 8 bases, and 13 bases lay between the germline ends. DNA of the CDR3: TGTGCCAGCAGTTTTCATGGGACGGAGGAAAAACTGTTTTTT. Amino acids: CASSFHGTEEKLFF.

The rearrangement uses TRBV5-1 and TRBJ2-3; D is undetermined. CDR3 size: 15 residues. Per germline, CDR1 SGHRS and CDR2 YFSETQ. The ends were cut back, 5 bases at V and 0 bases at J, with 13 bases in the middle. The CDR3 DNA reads TGCGCCAGCAGGTCCCAAGACTCTAGCACAGATACGCAGTATTTT. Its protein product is CASRSQDSSTDTQYF.